Sequencing of this T cell receptor beta chain was carried out in a study of blood T cell repertoires in COVID-19 (TCRdb year 2020). For context, the study as a whole: ImmuneRACE Cohort 3 recovered participants were defined by two consecutive negative NP/OP PCR tests, healthcare professional clearance, or symptom resolution. Samples covering the acute and convalescent phases of COVID-19 were provided by collaborators in the United States, Italy and Spain. The material from the prospective study consisted of cDNA or gDNA derived from T cells, B-cell-depleted T cells, or PBMCs. The dataset comprised deeply sampled blood TCRbeta repertoires from subjects exposed to, actively infected with, or recovered from COVID-19. A freely available public database, intended as a resource for researchers studying the immune response to SARS-CoV-2, is where the repertoires were released. Samples came from the ongoing ImmuneRACE study (first 160 participants) plus 1,254 subjects from 6 global collaborators. Sample metadata almost always included a de-identified subject ID, COVID-19 status, age in years and sex. HLA class I and class II types, where available, came from metadata supplied by the sample provider rather than from assay-based typing. Results and caveats for the whole study, not just this receptor: Clinical and demographic metadata were provided uncurated, with the amount varying by source and participant.

Participants in the prospective study were aged roughly 18 to 100 years, lived in 20 to 25 United States geographic areas, and enrolled through a virtual design. In the prospective study, cohorts were assigned on the basis of participant-reported clinical history obtained from a screening survey and a study questionnaire. In the prospective study, mobile phlebotomists collected whole blood, serum and a nasopharyngeal or oropharyngeal swab from each participant. Prospective study participants could optionally give additional blood draws and questionnaires over an approximately 2-month period. Before DNA extraction, blood samples from the prospective study were shipped at room temperature or frozen. TCRbeta CDR3 regions were amplified from genomic DNA using the immunoSEQ Assay, a bias-controlled multiplex PCR. As for how the authors treated the data: The number of nucleated cells in each sample was estimated by amplification of reference gene primers within the assay. To quantify the absolute abundance of each unique TCRbeta CDR3 rearrangement, sequence reads were collapsed and filtered. For each sample, productive Simpson clonality was calculated as the square root of Simpson's diversity index across productive rearrangements. TCRdb re-hosts the immuneACCESS table, in-frame sequences only. Its copies lack some clones; in the studies checked, an unresolved V gene accounts for under half of them, and the cause for the rest is not known. V, J and clone size reflect that table, while D and trimming were determined from the DNA. The sample includes about 210,000 clones, with more than 75% observed a single time. Together, the top ten hold approximately 7.2% of the sample.

CDR1 and CDR2 are drawn from the germline V gene (reference sequence): LGHDT, YNNKEL. The CDR3 goes from the cysteine to the phenylalanine over 14 residues. The read is trimmed to its CDR3 DNA, 42 bases read in frame from base 1. Germline trimming: 3 bases from V, 6 bases from J; junction bases outside gene matches: 6. Regarding this clone: It has no known antigen specificity. No per-base quality is available; no much larger clone lies one base away.

The sequencing sample was made of PBMCs or T cells enriched from blood (not recorded which). The chain is made from TRBV3-1 (or the pseudogene TRBV3-2) and TRBJ2-7; 9 of the junction bases match TRBD2. This receptor was obtained from a man aged 25 to 45 in a cohort exposed to, infected with or recovered from COVID-19 (not recorded which). The DNA reads TGTGCCAGCAGCCAGACTAGCGGACAGAGCGAGCAGTACTTC. Translation gives CASSQTSGQSEQYF.